Listed below are T cell receptor beta chains from one sample, sequenced in a study of T cell repertoires in cytomegalovirus infection. TCRdb redid the calling of the reads with MiXCR, one entry per CDR3 protein. The sample lists some 940,000 distinct CDR3 sequences, around 31% seen once, with over 12% in the top ten. Which antigens these TCRs recognize remains unknown. The sample consisted of cultured CD8+ T cells from PBMCs, taken from culture after CMV antigen stimulation. All receptors come from a human donor in good health (CMV status not recorded). Some clones in this sample may be carry-over from other donors' samples. Each CDR3 is given with its conserved first and last residue. The order of the fields is J gene, D gene, clone size, V gene, CDR3 DNA, CDR3 protein. A D gene is named only where the DNA matches it firmly. Where a row states a size, it is once, few, many or the class of an expanded clone; other rows omit it.

j_gene: TRBJ1-2; d_gene: TRBD1; abundance: few; v_gene: TRBV4-1; CDR3nt: TGCGCCAGCAGCCAGGGACAGAAGTCTTCCTATGGCTACACCTTC; CDR3aa: CASSQGQKSSYGYTF
j_gene: TRBJ2-1; d_gene: TRBD2; abundance: .; v_gene: TRBV11-2; CDR3nt: TGTGCCAGCAGCTTACAAGCGGGGGGGCCCTACAATGAGCAGTTCTTC; CDR3aa: CASSLQAGGPYNEQFF
j_gene: TRBJ1-1; d_gene: .; abundance: few; v_gene: TRBV12-3/TRBV12-4; CDR3nt: TGTGCCAGCAGCCGCGGGACGGACACTGAAGCTTTCTTT; CDR3aa: CASSRGTDTEAFF
j_gene: TRBJ1-1; d_gene: .; abundance: few; v_gene: TRBV4-3; CDR3nt: TGCGCCAGCAGCCAGACCTTGGGGAGGAATGCTGAAGCTTTCTTT; CDR3aa: CASSQTLGRNAEAFF
j_gene: TRBJ1-2; d_gene: .; abundance: .; v_gene: TRBV7-9; CDR3nt: TGTGCCAGCAGCTTTTCGGAAGGCTACACCTTC; CDR3aa: CASSFSEGYTF
j_gene: TRBJ2-1; d_gene: TRBD2; abundance: many; v_gene: TRBV6-5; CDR3nt: TGTGCCAGCAGTTACTCCCCGCTAGCGGGGAACAATGAGCAGTTCTTC; CDR3aa: CASSYSPLAGNNEQFF
j_gene: TRBJ2-2; d_gene: .; abundance: .; v_gene: TRBV3-1; CDR3nt: TGTGCCAGCAGCCATCCTAGCGAGGGGCCCGGGGAGCTGTTTTTT; CDR3aa: CASSHPSEGPGELFF
j_gene: TRBJ2-1; d_gene: TRBD2; abundance: .; v_gene: TRBV6-2/TRBV6-3; CDR3nt: TGTGCCAGCAGTTACTCGATAGCGGGGGGATACAATGAGCAGTTCTTC; CDR3aa: CASSYSIAGGYNEQFF
j_gene: TRBJ1-1; d_gene: .; abundance: .; v_gene: TRBV15; CDR3nt: TGTGCCTCCAGCAGAGATCGGCAACAGAACACTGAAGCTTTCTTT; CDR3aa: CASSRDRQQNTEAFF
j_gene: TRBJ2-3; d_gene: .; abundance: .; v_gene: TRBV3-1; CDR3nt: TGTGCCAGCAGCCTCAAACGGACTAGCACAGATACGCAGTATTTT; CDR3aa: CASSLKRTSTDTQYF
j_gene: TRBJ1-6; d_gene: .; abundance: .; v_gene: TRBV7-9; CDR3nt: TGTGCCAGCAGCTTTATAAATTCACCCCTCCACTTT; CDR3aa: CASSFINSPLHF
j_gene: TRBJ1-1; d_gene: .; abundance: many; v_gene: TRBV6-5; CDR3nt: TGTGCCAGCAGTTACTCTCACAAAAGGACGATGAACACTGAAGCTTTCTTT; CDR3aa: CASSYSHKRTMNTEAFF
j_gene: TRBJ2-5; d_gene: TRBD2; abundance: few; v_gene: TRBV28; CDR3nt: TGTGCCAGCACCTCGACTGGGCTAGCGGGAGAGGAGACCCAGTACTTC; CDR3aa: CASTSTGLAGEETQYF
j_gene: TRBJ2-1; d_gene: .; abundance: many; v_gene: TRBV12-3/TRBV12-4; CDR3nt: TGTGCCAGCAGTTTATATAGCGGCGCCTACAATGAGCAGTTCTTC; CDR3aa: CASSLYSGAYNEQFF
j_gene: TRBJ2-3; d_gene: .; abundance: many; v_gene: TRBV7-2; CDR3nt: TGTGCCAGCAGCTTAGATCTTTTCTTAGATACGCAGTATTTT; CDR3aa: CASSLDLFLDTQYF
j_gene: TRBJ2-2; d_gene: .; abundance: .; v_gene: TRBV2; CDR3nt: TGTGCCAGCATCCCATTGGGGGACACCGGGGAGCTGTTTTTT; CDR3aa: CASIPLGDTGELFF